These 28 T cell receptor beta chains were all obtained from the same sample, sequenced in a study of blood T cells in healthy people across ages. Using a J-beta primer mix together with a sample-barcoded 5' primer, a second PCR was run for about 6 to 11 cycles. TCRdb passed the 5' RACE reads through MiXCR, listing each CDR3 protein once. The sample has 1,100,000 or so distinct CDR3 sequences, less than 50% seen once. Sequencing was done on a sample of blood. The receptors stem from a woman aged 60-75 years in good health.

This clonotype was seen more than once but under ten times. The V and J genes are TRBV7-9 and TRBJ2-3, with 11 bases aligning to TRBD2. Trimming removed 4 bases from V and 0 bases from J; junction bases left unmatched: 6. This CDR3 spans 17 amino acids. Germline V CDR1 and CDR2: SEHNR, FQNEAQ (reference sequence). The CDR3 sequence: CASSSYGTSGSTDTQYF. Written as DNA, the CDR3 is TGTGCCAGCAGCTCCTACGGGACTAGCGGTAGCACAGATACGCAGTATTTT.

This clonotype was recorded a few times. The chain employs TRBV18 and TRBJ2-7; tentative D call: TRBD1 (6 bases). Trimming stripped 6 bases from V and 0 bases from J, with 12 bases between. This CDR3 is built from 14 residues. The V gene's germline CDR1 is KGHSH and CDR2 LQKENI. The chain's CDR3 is CASSPGVGSYEQYF. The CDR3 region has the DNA TGTGCCAGCTCGCCAGGGGTGGGCTCCTACGAGCAGTACTTC.

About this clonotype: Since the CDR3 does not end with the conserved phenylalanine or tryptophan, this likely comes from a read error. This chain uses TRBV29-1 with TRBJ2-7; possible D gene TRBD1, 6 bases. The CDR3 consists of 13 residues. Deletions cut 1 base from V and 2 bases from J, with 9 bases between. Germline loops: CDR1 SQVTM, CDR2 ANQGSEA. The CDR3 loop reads CSVEGDTAYEQYL. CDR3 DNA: TGCAGCGTTGAAGGGGACACCGCCTACGAGCAGTACCTC.

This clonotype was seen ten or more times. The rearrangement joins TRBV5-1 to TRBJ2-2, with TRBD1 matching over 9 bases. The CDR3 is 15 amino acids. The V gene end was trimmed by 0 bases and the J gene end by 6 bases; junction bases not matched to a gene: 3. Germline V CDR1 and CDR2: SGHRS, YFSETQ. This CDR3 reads CASSLAQGAAGELFF. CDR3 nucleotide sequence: TGCGCCAGCAGCTTGGCACAGGGGGCGGCCGGGGAGCTGTTTTTT.

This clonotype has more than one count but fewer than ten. CDR3 coding DNA: TGTGCCAGCAGTGAGTGGCAGGGGAGGGTCTCTGGGGCCAACGTCCTGACTTTC. Its translation: CASSEWQGRVSGANVLTF. This chain connects TRBV2 to TRBJ2-6; possible D gene TRBD2, 7 bases. There are 18 residues in the CDR3. Germline assignment: CDR1 SNHLY and CDR2 FYNNEI. V was shortened by 3 bases and J by 0 bases, with 15 bases between the two germline ends.

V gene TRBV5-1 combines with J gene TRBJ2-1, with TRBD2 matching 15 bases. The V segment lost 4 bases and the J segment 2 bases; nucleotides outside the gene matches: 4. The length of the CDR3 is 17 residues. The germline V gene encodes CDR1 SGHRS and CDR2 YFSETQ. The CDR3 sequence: CASSQRTSGGAYNEQFF. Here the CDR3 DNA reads TGCGCCAGCAGCCAGCGGACTAGCGGGGGGGCCTACAATGAGCAGTTCTTC.

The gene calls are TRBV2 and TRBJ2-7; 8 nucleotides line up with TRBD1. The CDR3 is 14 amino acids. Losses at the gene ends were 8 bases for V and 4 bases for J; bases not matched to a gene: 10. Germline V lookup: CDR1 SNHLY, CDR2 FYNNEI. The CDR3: CASVQGTGSYEQYF. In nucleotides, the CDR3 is TGTGCCAGCGTTCAAGGGACAGGTTCTTACGAGCAGTACTTC.

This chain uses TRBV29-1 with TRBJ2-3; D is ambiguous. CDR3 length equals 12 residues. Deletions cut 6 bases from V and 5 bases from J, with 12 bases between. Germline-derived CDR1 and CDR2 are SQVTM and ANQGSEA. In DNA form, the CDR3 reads TGCAGCGTCCGCGACACCAGAGATACGCAGTATTTT. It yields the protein CSVRDTRDTQYF.

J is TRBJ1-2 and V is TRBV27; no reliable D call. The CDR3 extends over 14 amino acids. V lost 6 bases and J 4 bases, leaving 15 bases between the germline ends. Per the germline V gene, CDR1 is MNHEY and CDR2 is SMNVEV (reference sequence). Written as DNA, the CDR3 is TGTGCCAGCAGCTCAATGGACCTTACCTATGGCTACACCTTC. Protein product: CASSSMDLTYGYTF.

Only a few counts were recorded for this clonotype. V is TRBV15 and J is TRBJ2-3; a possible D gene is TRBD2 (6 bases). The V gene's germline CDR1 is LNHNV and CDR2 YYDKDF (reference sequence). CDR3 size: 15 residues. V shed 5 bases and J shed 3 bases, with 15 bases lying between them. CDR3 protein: CATSALRAGTDTQYF. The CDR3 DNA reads TGTGCCACCAGCGCCCTGCGCGCGGGGACAGATACGCAGTATTTT.

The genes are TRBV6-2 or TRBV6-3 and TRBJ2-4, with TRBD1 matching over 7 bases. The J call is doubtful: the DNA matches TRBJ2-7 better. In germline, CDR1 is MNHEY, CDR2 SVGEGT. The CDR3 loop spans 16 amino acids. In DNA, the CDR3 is TGTGCCAGCATCGCTCTGGGGACAGAAAATGCCTACGAGCAGTACTTC. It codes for CASIALGTENAYEQYF.

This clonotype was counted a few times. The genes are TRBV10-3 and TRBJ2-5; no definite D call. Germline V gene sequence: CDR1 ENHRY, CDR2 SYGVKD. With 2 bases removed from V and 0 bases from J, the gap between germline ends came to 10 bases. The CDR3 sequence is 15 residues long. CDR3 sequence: CAISENPRNQETQYF. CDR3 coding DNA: TGTGCCATCAGTGAGAACCCCAGGAACCAAGAGACCCAGTACTTC.

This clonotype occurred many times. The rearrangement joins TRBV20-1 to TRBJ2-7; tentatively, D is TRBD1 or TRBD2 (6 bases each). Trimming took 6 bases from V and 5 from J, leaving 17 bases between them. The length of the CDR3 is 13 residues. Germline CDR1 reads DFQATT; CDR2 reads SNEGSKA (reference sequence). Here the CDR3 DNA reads TGCAGTGCCCACCGGCGGCGGGACAACGAGCAGTACTTC. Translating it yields CSAHRRRDNEQYF.

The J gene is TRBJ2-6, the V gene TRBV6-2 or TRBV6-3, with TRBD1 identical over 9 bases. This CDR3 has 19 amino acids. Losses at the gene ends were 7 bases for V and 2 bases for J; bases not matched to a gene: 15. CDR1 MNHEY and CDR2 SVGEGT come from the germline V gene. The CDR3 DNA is TGTGCCAGCAATCTAACCCCCCGGGACAGGGAAGCTGGGGCCAACGTCCTGACTTTC. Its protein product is CASNLTPRDREAGANVLTF.

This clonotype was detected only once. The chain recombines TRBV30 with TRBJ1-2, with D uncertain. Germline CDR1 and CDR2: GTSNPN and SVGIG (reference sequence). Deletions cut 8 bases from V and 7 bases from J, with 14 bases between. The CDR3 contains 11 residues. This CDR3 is CARDSGFGYTF. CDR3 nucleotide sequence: TGTGCCCGAGATAGTGGGTTTGGCTACACCTTC.

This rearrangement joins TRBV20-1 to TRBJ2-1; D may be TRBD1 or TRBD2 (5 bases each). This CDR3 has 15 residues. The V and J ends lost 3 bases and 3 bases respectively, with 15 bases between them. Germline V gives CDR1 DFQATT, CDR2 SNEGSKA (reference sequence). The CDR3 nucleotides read TGCAGTGCTAGGGGGCTAGCTTCGATCTACAATGAGCAGTTCTTC. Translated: CSARGLASIYNEQFF.

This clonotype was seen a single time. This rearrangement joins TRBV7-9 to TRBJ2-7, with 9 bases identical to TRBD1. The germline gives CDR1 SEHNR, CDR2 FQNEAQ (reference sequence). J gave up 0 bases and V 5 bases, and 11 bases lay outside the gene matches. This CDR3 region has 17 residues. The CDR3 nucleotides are TGTGCCAGCAGCCAACTCCGAAGGACAGGGGCCTCCTACGAGCAGTACTTC. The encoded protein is CASSQLRRTGASYEQYF.

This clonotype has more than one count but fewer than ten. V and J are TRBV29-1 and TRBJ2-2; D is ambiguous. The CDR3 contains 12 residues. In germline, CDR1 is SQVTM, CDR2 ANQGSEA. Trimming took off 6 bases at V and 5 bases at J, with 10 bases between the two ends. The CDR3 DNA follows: TGCAGCGTCACAGTGCATACCGGGGAGCTGTTTTTT. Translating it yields CSVTVHTGELFF.

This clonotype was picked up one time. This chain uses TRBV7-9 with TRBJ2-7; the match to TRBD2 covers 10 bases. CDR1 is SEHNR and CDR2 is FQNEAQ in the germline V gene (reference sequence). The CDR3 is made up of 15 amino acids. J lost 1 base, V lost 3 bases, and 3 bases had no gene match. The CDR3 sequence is CASSFTSGNSYEQYF. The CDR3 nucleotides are TGTGCCAGCAGCTTCACTAGCGGGAATTCCTACGAGCAGTACTTC. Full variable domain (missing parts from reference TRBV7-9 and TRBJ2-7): DTGVSQNPRHKITKRGQNVTFRCDPISEHNRLYWYRQTLGQGPEFLTYFQNEAQLEKSRLLSDRFSAERPKGSFSTLEIQRTEQGDSAMYLCASSFTSGNSYEQYFGPGTRLTVT.

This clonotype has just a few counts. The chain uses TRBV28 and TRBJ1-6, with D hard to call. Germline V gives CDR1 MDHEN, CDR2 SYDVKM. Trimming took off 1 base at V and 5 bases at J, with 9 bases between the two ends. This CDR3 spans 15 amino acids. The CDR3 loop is CASSLFRGDNSPLHF. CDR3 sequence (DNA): TGTGCCAGCAGTTTATTCAGAGGCGATAATTCACCCCTCCACTTT.

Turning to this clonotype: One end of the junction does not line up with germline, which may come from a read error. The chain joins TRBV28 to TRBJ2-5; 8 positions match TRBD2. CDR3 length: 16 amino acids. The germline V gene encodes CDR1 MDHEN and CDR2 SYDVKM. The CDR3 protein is CASSSWGAGGQEIQYF. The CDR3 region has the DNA TGCGCCAGCAGCTCCTGGGGTGCGGGAGGTCAAGAGATCCAGTACTTC.

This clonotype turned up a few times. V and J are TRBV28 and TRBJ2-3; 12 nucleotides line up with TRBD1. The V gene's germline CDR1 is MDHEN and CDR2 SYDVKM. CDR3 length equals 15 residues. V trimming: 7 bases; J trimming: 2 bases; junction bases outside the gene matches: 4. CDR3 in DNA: TGTGCCAGCAAAGGGACAGGGGGCCCCACAGATACGCAGTATTTT. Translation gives CASKGTGGPTDTQYF.

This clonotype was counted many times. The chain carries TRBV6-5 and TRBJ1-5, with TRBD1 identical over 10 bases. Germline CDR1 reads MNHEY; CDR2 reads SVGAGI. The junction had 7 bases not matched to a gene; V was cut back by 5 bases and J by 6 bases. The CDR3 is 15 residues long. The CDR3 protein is CASSQTGGLSQPQHF. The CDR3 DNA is TGTGCCAGCAGTCAGACAGGGGGCCTAAGTCAGCCCCAGCATTTT.

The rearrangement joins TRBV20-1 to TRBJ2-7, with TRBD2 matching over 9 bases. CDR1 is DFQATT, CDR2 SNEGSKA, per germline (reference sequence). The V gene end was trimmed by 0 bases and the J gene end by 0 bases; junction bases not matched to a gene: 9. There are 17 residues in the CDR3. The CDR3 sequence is CSARDFRKREDSYEQYF. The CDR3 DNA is TGCAGTGCTAGAGATTTTCGAAAGCGGGAGGACTCCTACGAGCAGTACTTC.

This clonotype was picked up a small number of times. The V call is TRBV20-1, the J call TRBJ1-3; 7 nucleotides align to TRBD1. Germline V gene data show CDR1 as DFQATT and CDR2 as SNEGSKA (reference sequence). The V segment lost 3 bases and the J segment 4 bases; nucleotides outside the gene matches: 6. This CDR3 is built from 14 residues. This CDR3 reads CSASRQGGGNTIYF. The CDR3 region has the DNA TGCAGTGCTAGTCGGCAGGGGGGAGGAAACACCATATATTTT.

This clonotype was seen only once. Here the CDR3 DNA reads TGTGCCAGCAGTGTCTCCCGGGGGCGCGTGGATTCACCCCTCCACTTT. This gives the protein CASSVSRGRVDSPLHF. The chain carries TRBV28 and TRBJ1-6; perhaps TRBD1 as D (6 bases). Germline CDR1 is MDHEN and CDR2 is SYDVKM. V dropped 5 bases and J dropped 8 bases, with 19 bases sitting between them. The CDR3 contains 16 residues.

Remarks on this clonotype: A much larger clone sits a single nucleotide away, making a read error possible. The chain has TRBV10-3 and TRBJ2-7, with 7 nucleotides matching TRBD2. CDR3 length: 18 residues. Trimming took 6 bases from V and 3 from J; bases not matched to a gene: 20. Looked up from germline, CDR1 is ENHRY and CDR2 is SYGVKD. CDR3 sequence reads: CAISRGEGGSPTRYEQYF. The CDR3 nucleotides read TGTGCCATCAGCCGAGGGGAGGGAGGTTCCCCTACTCGCTACGAGCAGTACTTC.

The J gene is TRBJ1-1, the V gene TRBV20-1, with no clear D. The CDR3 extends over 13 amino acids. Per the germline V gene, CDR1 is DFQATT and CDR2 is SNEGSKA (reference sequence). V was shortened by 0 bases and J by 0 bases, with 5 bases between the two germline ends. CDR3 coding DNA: TGCAGTGCTAGAGATACGGTGAACACTGAAGCTTTCTTT. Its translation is CSARDTVNTEAFF.